This T cell receptor beta chain was obtained from a study of T cell responses to AZD1222 COVID-19 vaccine. Points from the study as a whole: Increased Spike-specific TCR breadth and depth were observed after two AZD1222 doses. A reported finding is that nearly half of spike-specific TCRs target unmutated variant regions.

Generated by immunoSEQ multiplex PCR, the TCRdb table keeps only in-frame clones and is missing some. The sample yields about 160,000 clones, under 95% seen once. Of note for this clone: Its target is unknown.

J gave up 3 bases and V 6 bases, and 14 bases lay outside the gene matches. Germline CDR1 reads MRHNA; CDR2 reads SNTAGT. This CDR3 is built from 18 residues. The J gene is TRBJ2-3, the V gene TRBV6-4; 11 bases fit TRBD2. The sequence came from an adult in good health. Sequenced material: peripheral blood, taken on day 0 of MenACWY control vaccination. As DNA, the CDR3 is TGTGCCAGCAGAACCCTAGCGGGAGGCCCGGGGGGTACAGATACGCAGTATTTT. Translated, it gives CASRTLAGGPGGTDTQYF.